The source of this T cell receptor (beta chain) is a study of identical twins. From the 5' RACE reads, TCRdb called clonotypes with MiXCR, one entry per CDR3 protein. The table records approximately 490,000 distinct CDR3 sequences, about 20% of them present only once. CDR3 length: 15 amino acids. From germline, CDR1 is MNHEY and CDR2 SVGAGI. Trimming removed 2 bases from V and 4 bases from J, with 12 bases in between. These data were also filed under a second study, of yellow fever vaccine responses in identical twins.

Sequenced sample: CD4+ T cells sorted from blood. The clonotype originates from a young woman in good health. The rearrangement links TRBV6-5 to TRBJ2-1; TRBD2 might be the D (5 bases). The CDR3 sequence: CASSYAGLAYNEQFF. Here the CDR3 DNA reads TGTGCCAGCAGTTACGCCGGGCTAGCTTACAATGAGCAGTTCTTC.